This TCR beta chain was sequenced during a study of Ad26.COV2.S vaccination and SARS-CoV-2 variants. Points from the study as a whole: Those who received the vaccine showed greater spike-specific TCR breadth than those given placebo. Breadth and depth estimates from TCRs may understate total T cell responses.

V lost 4 bases and J lost 1, with 9 bases in between. The CDR3 runs 14 residues. Germline V CDR1 and CDR2: SGHDT, YYEEEE. As concerns this clone: Its antigen is currently unknown.

Assay: immunoSEQ multiplex PCR; the TCRdb copy retains only in-frame clones and omits some. The repertoire consists of some 180,000 clones, with around nine tenths occurring once and the leading ten covering roughly 6%. The sequencing used peripheral blood, collected after recovery from COVID-19. This TCR came from a human donor who had recovered from COVID-19. The rearrangement joins TRBV5-6 to TRBJ2-1; TRBD1 or TRBD2 may be the D gene (6 bases each). CDR3 in amino acids: CASSEGGSYNEQFF. In DNA, the CDR3 is TGTGCCAGCAGCGAGGGGGGTTCCTACAATGAGCAGTTCTTC.